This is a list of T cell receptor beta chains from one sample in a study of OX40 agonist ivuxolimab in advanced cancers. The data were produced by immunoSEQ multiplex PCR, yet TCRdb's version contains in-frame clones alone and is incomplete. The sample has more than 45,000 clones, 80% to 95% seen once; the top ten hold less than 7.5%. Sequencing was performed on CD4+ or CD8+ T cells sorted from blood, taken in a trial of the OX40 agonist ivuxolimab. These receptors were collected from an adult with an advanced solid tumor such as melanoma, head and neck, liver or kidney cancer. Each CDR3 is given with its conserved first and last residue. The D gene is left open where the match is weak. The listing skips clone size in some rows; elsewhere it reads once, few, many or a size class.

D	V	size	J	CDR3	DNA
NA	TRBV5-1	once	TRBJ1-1	CASSLKGNTEAFF	TGCGCCAGCAGCTTGAAGGGGAACACTGAAGCTTTCTTT
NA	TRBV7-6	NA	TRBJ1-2	CASSLAHPPFYGYTF	TGTGCCAGCAGCTTAGCGCACCCTCCCTTTTATGGCTACACCTTC
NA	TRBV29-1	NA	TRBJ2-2	CSVPTGTGELFF	TGCAGCGTTCCCACAGGGACCGGGGAGCTGTTTTTT
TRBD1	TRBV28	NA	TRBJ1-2	CASSQQGAMINYGYTF	TGTGCCAGCAGTCAACAGGGGGCGATGATTAACTATGGCTACACCTTC
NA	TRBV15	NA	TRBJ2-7	CATSRVQVGGVYEQYF	TGTGCCACCAGCAGAGTACAGGTCGGTGGGGTTTACGAGCAGTACTTC
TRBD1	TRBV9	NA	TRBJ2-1	CASSVGLTGVGDEQFF	TGTGCCAGCAGCGTGGGGCTGACAGGGGTAGGGGATGAGCAGTTCTTC
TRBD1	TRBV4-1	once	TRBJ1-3	CASSSDRVEGNTIYF	TGCGCCAGCAGCTCGGACAGGGTGGAGGGAAACACCATATATTTT
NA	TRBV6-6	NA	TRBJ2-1	CASSRDYTDNEQLF	TGTGCCAGCAGCAGAGACTATACTGACAATGAGCAGCTCTTC
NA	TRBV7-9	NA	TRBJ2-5	CASSFQETQYF	TGTGCCAGCAGCTTCCAAGAGACCCAGTACTTC
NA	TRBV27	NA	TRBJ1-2	CASSFRWDSNYGYTF	TGTGCCAGCAGTTTTCGTTGGGACTCGAACTATGGCTACACCTTC
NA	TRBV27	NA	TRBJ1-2	CASGTSNYGYTF	TGTGCCAGCGGGACATCTAACTATGGCTACACCTTC
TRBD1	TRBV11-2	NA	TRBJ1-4	CASSSPQGVGEKLFF	TGTGCCAGCAGCTCCCCACAGGGGGTTGGCGAAAAACTGTTTTTT
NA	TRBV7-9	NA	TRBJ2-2	CASSPPGAWELFF	TGTGCCAGCAGCCCTCCCGGGGCGTGGGAGCTGTTTTTT
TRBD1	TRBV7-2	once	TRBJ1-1	CASSPGQTNTEAFF	TGTGCCAGCAGCCCGGGACAGACGAACACTGAAGCTTTCTTT
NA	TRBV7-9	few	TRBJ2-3	CASSLGEPSTDTQYF	TGTGCCAGCAGCTTAGGGGAGCCTAGCACAGATACGCAGTATTTT
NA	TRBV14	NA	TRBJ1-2	CASSASGTANYGYTF	TGTGCCAGCAGCGCCAGCGGGACCGCGAACTATGGCTACACCTTC
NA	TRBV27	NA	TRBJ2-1	CASSRVYGESSYNEQFF	TGTGCCAGCAGTAGAGTTTACGGAGAGAGCTCCTACAATGAGCAGTTCTTC
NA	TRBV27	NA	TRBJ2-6	CASTGLGTSGANVLTF	TGTGCCAGCACCGGACTGGGGACTTCTGGGGCCAACGTCCTGACTTTC
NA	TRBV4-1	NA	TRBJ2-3	CASSQETGGPGDTQYF	TGCGCCAGCAGCCAAGAGACGGGGGGCCCGGGAGATACGCAGTATTTT
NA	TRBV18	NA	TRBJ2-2	CASSPEGYAGELFF	TGTGCCAGCTCACCGGAGGGATACGCCGGGGAGCTGTTTTTT
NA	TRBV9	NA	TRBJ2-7	CASSVTGTPDYEQYF	TGTGCCAGCAGCGTAACCGGGACACCCGACTACGAGCAGTACTTC
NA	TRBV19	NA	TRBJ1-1	CASSWNTEAFF	TGTGCCAGTAGTTGGAACACTGAAGCTTTCTTT
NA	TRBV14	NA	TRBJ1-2	CASSQDPAGGVGYTF	TGTGCCAGCAGCCAAGATCCCGCCGGCGGGGTTGGCTACACCTTC
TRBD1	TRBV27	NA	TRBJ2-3	CASSGQGVADTQYF	TGTGCCAGCAGCGGACAGGGGGTAGCAGATACGCAGTATTTT
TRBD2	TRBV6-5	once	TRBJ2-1	CASSWRERGGNEQFF	TGTGCCAGCAGTTGGCGGGAGCGGGGGGGGAATGAGCAGTTCTTC
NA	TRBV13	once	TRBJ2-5	CASSLNPGRETQYF	TGTGCCAGCAGCTTAAATCCGGGACGGGAGACCCAGTACTTC
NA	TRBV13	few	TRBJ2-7	CASSFASTYEQYF	TGTGCCAGCAGCTTCGCCAGTACCTACGAGCAGTACTTC
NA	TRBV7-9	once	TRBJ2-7	CASSPGRYEQYF	TGTGCCAGCAGCCCAGGGAGATACGAGCAGTACTTC
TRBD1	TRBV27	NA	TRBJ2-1	CASSGTESYNEQFF	TGTGCCAGCAGTGGGACAGAGTCCTACAATGAGCAGTTCTTC
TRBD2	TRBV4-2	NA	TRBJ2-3	CASSPGLAGGPYTDTQYF	TGTGCCAGCAGCCCCGGACTAGCGGGGGGGCCTTACACAGATACGCAGTATTTT
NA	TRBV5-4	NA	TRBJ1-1	CASSRTEGNTEAFF	TGTGCCAGCAGCCGAACCGAAGGGAACACTGAAGCTTTCTTT
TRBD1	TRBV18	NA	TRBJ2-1	CASSPSEGQGEHEQFF	TGTGCCAGCTCACCCTCCGAGGGACAGGGTGAGCATGAGCAGTTCTTC
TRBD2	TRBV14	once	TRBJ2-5	CASSQLSGGQETQYF	TGTGCCAGCAGCCAACTTAGCGGGGGACAAGAGACCCAGTACTTC
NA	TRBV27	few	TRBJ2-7	CASSLYQGIAYEQYF	TGTGCCAGCAGTTTATATCAGGGAATTGCCTACGAGCAGTACTTC